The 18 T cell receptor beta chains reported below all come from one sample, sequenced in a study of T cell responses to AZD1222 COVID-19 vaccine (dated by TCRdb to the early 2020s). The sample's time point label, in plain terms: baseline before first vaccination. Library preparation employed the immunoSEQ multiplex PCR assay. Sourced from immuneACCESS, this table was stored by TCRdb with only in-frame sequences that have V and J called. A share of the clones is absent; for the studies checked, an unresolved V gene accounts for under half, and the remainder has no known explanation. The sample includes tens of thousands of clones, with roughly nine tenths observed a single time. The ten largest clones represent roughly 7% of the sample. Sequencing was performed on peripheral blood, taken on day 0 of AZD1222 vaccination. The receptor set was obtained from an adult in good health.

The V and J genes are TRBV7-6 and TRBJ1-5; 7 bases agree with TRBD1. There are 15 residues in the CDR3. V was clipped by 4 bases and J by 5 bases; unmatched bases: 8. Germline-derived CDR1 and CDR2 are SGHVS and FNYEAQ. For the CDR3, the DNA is TGTGCCAGCAGCTCCCTAGGGGGCTCTTATCAGCCCCAGCATTTT. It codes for CASSSLGGSYQPQHF. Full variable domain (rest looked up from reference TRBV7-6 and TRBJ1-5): GAGVSQSPRYKVTKRGQDVALRCDPISGHVSLYWYRQALGQGPEFLTYFNYEAQQDKSGLPNDRFSAERPEGSISTLTIQRTEQRDSAMYRCASSSLGGSYQPQHFGDGTRLSIL.

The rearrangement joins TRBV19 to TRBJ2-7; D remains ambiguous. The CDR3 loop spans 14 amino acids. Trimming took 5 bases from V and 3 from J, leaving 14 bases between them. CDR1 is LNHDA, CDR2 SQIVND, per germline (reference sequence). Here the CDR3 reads CASSRTHLFYEQYF. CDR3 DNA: TGTGCCAGTAGTCGCACCCACCTTTTCTACGAGCAGTACTTC. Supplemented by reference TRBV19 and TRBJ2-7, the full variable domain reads DGGITQSPKYLFRKEGQNVTLSCEQNLNHDAMYWYRQDPGQGLRLIYYSQIVNDFQKGDIAEGYSVSREKKESFPLTVTSAQKNPTAFYLCASSRTHLFYEQYFGPGTRLTVT.

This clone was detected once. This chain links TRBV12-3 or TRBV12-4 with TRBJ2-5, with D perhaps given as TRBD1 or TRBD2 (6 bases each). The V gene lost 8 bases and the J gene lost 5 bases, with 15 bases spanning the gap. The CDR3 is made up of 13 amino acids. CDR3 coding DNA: TGTGCCAGCCGCTTGGGGGGCGTCGAGACCCAGTACTTC. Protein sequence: CASRLGGVETQYF.

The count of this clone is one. The CDR3 sequence: CASRGQGDGYTF. The CDR3 DNA sequence: TGTGCCAGCAGGGGACAGGGGGATGGCTACACCTTC. The chain uses TRBV21-1 and TRBJ1-2; whether TRBD1, the table's D call, matches the DNA was not checked. TRBV21-1 is a known pseudogene. This CDR3 spans 12 amino acids.

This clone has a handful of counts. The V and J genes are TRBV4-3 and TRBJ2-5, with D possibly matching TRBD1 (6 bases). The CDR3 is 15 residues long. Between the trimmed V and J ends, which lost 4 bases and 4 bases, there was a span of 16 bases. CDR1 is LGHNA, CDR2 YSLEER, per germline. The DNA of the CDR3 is TGCGCCAGCAGCCGAGCGACAGGTGGTTTAGAGACCCAGTACTTC. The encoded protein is CASSRATGGLETQYF.

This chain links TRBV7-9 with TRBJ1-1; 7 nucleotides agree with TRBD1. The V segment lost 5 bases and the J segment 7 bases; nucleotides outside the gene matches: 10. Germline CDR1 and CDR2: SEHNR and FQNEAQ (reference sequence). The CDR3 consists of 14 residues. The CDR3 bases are TGTGCCAGCAGCGCCCGGGACAGTTATTATGAAGCTTTCTTT. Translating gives CASSARDSYYEAFF. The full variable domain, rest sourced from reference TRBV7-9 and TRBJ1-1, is DTGVSQNPRHKITKRGQNVTFRCDPISEHNRLYWYRQTLGQGPEFLTYFQNEAQLEKSRLLSDRFSAERPKGSFSTLEIQRTEQGDSAMYLCASSARDSYYEAFFGQGTRLTVV.

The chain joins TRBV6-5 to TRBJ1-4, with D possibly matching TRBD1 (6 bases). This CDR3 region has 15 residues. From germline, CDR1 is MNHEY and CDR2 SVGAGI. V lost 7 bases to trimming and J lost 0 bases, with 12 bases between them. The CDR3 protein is CASKGQGATNEKLFF. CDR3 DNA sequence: TGTGCCAGCAAGGGACAAGGGGCAACTAATGAAAAACTGTTTTTT.

Written as DNA, the CDR3 is TGCGCCAGCAGCTGGAGGACTAGCGGGGGTCAAGAGACCCAGTACTTC. This translates into CASSWRTSGGQETQYF. The J gene is TRBJ2-5, the V gene TRBV5-1, with TRBD2 identical over 13 bases. The ends lost 3 bases at V and 2 bases at J; junction bases unmatched: 4. The CDR3 is made up of 16 amino acids. Germline CDR1 reads SGHRS; CDR2 reads YFSETQ.

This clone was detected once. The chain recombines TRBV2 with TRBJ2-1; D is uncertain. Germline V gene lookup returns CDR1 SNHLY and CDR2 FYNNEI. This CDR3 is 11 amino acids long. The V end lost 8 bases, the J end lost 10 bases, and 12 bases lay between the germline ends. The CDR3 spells CASVREAEQFF. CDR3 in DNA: TGTGCCAGCGTTAGGGAAGCGGAGCAGTTCTTC.

CDR3 residues: CASSAWDEQYF. CDR3 sequence (DNA): TGTGCCAGTAGCGCCTGGGACGAGCAGTACTTC. This chain links TRBV19 with TRBJ2-7; D call uncertain. The germline V gene encodes CDR1 LNHDA and CDR2 SQIVND (reference sequence). Trimming removed 6 bases from V and 5 bases from J, with 8 bases in between. This CDR3 region has 11 residues.

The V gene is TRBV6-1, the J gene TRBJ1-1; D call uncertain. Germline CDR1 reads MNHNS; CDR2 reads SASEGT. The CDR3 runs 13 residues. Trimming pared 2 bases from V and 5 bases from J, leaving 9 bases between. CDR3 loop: CASSERKGTEAFF. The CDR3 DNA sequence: TGTGCCAGCAGTGAACGTAAAGGAACTGAAGCTTTCTTT.

The CDR3 DNA reads TGTGCCAGCAGTGTTTCAGGACTTGCTAACTATGGCTACACCTTC. This encodes CASSVSGLANYGYTF. The rearrangement joins TRBV6-4 to TRBJ1-2; D remains unclear. Germline lookup yields CDR1 MRHNA and CDR2 SNTAGT. With 4 bases removed from V and 0 bases from J, the gap between germline ends came to 12 bases. The CDR3 loop spans 15 amino acids.

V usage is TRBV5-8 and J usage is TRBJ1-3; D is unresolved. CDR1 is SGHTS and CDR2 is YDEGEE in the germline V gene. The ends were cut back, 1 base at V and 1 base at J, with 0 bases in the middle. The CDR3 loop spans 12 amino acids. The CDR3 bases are TGTGCCAGCAGCTTGTCTGGAAACACCATATATTTT. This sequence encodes CASSLSGNTIYF.

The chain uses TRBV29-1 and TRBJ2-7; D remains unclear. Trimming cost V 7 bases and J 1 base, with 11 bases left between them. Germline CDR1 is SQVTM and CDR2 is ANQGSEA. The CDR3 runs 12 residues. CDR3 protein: CSATSTSYEQYF. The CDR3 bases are TGCAGCGCAACCTCGACTTCCTACGAGCAGTACTTC.

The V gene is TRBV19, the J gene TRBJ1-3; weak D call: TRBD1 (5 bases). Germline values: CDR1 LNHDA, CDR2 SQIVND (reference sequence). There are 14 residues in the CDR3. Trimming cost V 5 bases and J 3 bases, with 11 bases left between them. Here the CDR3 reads CASSRGSYGNTIYF. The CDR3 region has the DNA TGTGCCAGTAGTCGGGGGTCCTATGGAAACACCATATATTTT.

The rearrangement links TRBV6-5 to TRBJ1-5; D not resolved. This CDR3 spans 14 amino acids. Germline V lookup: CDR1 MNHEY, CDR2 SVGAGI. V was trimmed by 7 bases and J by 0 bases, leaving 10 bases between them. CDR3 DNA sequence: TGTGCCAGCACTGGACGGGGTAGCAATCAGCCCCAGCATTTT. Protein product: CASTGRGSNQPQHF.

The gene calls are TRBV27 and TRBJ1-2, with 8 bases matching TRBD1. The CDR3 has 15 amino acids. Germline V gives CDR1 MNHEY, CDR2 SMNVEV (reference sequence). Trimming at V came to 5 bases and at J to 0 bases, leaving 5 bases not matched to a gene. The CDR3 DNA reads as TGTGCCAGCAGTGCCCGGACAGGGACTAACTATGGCTACACCTTC. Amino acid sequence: CASSARTGTNYGYTF.

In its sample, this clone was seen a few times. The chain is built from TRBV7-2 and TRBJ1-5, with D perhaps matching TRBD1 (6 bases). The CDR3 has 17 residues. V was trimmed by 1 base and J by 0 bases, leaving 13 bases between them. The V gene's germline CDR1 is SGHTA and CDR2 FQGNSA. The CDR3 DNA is TGTGCCAGCAGCTTAGTTGGGGGCCCCTATAGCAATCAGCCCCAGCATTTT. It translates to CASSLVGGPYSNQPQHF. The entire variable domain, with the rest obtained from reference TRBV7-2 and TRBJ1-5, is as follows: GAGVSQSPSNKVTEKGKDVELRCDPISGHTALYWYRQSLGQGLEFLIYFQGNSAPDKSGLPSDRFSAERTGGSVSTLTIQRTQQEDSAVYLCASSLVGGPYSNQPQHFGDGTRLSIL.